The rows below give T cell receptor beta chains drawn from one sample of a study of T cell repertoires in cytomegalovirus infection. Via MiXCR, TCRdb re-called the reads, giving one row per CDR3 protein. The profile covers nearly 700,000 distinct CDR3 sequences, with 33% appearing a single time and 15% to 20% taken by the ten largest. Their recognized antigens are unknown. Sample: cultured PBMCs, taken from culture after CMV antigen stimulation. Every receptor here comes from a human donor in good health (CMV status not recorded). Some clones in this sample may be carry-over from other donors' samples. CDR3s include the opening cysteine and the closing phenylalanine or tryptophan. A D gene is named only where the DNA matches it firmly. Size values are once, few and many counts, or a class for expanded clones, and some rows have none.

>11|TRBJ1-5|TRBV12-3/TRBV12-4|many|.
TGTGCCAGCAGTTTCAATCAGCCCCAGCATTTT
CASSFNQPQHF
>13|TRBJ2-7|TRBV19|.|.
TGTGCCAGTAGCCCCGCCGGCACCTACGAGCAGTACTTC
CASSPAGTYEQYF
>16|TRBJ1-1|TRBV18|.|.
TGTGCCAGCTCACCAATCACCGGGAGCGAGGGCACTGAAGCTTTCTTT
CASSPITGSEGTEAFF
>17|TRBJ2-6|TRBV19|.|.
TGTGCCAGTAGTACACCCGGCAGGGGATCTGGGGCCAACGTCCTGACTTTC
CASSTPGRGSGANVLTF
>15|TRBJ2-5|TRBV7-2|.|TRBD2
TGTGCCAGCAGCTCTAGCGGCATTCGGGGAGAGACCCAGTACTTC
CASSSSGIRGETQYF
>12|TRBJ1-6|TRBV2|.|.
TGTGCCAGCTCCAGGGTAGATTCACCCCTCCACTTT
CASSRVDSPLHF
>16|TRBJ2-1|TRBV4-3|.|.
TGCGCCAGCAGCCCCCGCTCCGGCGGAGCCTACAATGAGCAGTTCTTC
CASSPRSGGAYNEQFF
>17|TRBJ2-3|TRBV7-8|.|TRBD1
TGTGCCAGCAGCTTTACCGGGACAGCAAGCCCCACAGATACGCAGTATTTT
CASSFTGTASPTDTQYF
>14|TRBJ1-4|TRBV2|few|.
TGTGCCAGCAGTTACGCACAGGGAAATGAAAAACTGTTTTTT
CASSYAQGNEKLFF
>12|TRBJ2-5|TRBV7-2|many|.
TGTGCCAGCAGCCAGGCAGGGGAGACCCAGTACTTC
CASSQAGETQYF
>15|TRBJ2-1|TRBV27|.|.
TGTGCCAGCAGTTTCGACGGGAGTGAATACAATGAGCAGTTCTTC
CASSFDGSEYNEQFF
>18|TRBJ2-4|TRBV28|.|.
TGTGCCAGCAGTTCCAAGACCGATCAGGCTATAGCCAAAAACATTCAGTACTTC
CASSSKTDQAIAKNIQYF
>11|TRBJ2-4|TRBV6-1|.|.
TGTGCCAGCAGTGAAGCCTGGACACAGTACTTC
CASSEAWTQYF
>13|TRBJ1-1|TRBV7-2|.|.
TGTGCCAGCAGCCCCCTCCGCGACACTGAAGCTTTCTTT
CASSPLRDTEAFF
>16|TRBJ1-6|TRBV7-2|.|.
TGTGCCAGCAGCTATTCTAGGACGGCAACCCATTCACCCCTCCACTTT
CASSYSRTATHSPLHF
>14|TRBJ2-3|TRBV7-6|.|TRBD2
TGTGCCAGCCGCCAGCGGGGGCCGAGGGAAACGCAGTATTTT
CASRQRGPRETQYF
>18|TRBJ1-5|TRBV12-3/TRBV12-4|few|.
TGTGCCAGCACCCGAGGTGTGGGGGGGGAGAGCGACAATCAGCCCCAGCATTTT
CASTRGVGGESDNQPQHF
>12|TRBJ2-5|TRBV6-1|.|.
TGTGCCAGCAGTGAGGCTTGGGAGACCCAGTACTTC
CASSEAWETQYF
>16|TRBJ1-3|TRBV4-2|few|TRBD1
TGTGCCAGCAGCCGAACAGGGGAAGGTTTCGGAAACACCATATATTTT
CASSRTGEGFGNTIYF
>12|TRBJ2-7|TRBV6-2/TRBV6-3|.|.
TGTGCCGGCCGTACAGGGAACTACGAGCAGTGCTTC
CAGRTGNYEQCF
>14|TRBJ2-3|TRBV29-1|.|TRBD1
TGCAGCGTTTCCACAGGGGCGGCAGCAGATACGCAGTATTTT
CSVSTGAAADTQYF
>14|TRBJ1-2|TRBV6-1|.|TRBD1
TGTGCCAGCCGAGACAGGGCCCAATTCTATGGCTACACCTTC
CASRDRAQFYGYTF
>16|TRBJ2-7|TRBV18|once|.
TGTGCCAGCTCACCACTAGGGTCTGGTGAGCCCTACGAGCAGTACTTC
CASSPLGSGEPYEQYF
>14|TRBJ2-5|TRBV2|.|.
TGTGCCAGCGCCCACTGGACGTACCAAGAGACCCAGTACTTC
CASAHWTYQETQYF
>15|TRBJ2-1|TRBV19|many|TRBD2
TGTGCCAGCAGCGTTAGCGGGAGCTCCTACAATGAGCAGTTCTTC
CASSVSGSSYNEQFF
>16|TRBJ2-7|TRBV7-8|.|.
TGTGCCAGCAGCTCGGCTCGGACAGTACCGGTCGACGAGCAGTACTTC
CASSSARTVPVDEQYF
>16|TRBJ2-1|TRBV12-3/TRBV12-4|few|TRBD1
TGTGCCAGCAGTCCCACCGGGACAGGGGGCTACAATGAGCAGTTCTTC
CASSPTGTGGYNEQFF
>16|TRBJ1-5|TRBV7-2|many|.
TGTGCCAGCAGCTTAGCGCACTTGGGGGCGGCTCAGCCCCAGCATTTT
CASSLAHLGAAQPQHF
>15|TRBJ2-7|TRBV23-1|few|.
TGCGCCAGCAGTCAAACGGATGGGTGTGGCTACGAGCAGTACTTC
CASSQTDGCGYEQYF
>15|TRBJ2-5|TRBV12-3/TRBV12-4|few|TRBD1
TGTGCCAGCAGTACCCCGGACAGGGTTGGTCGGTCCCAGTACTTC
CASSTPDRVGRSQYF
>14|TRBJ2-1|TRBV2|.|.
TGTGCCAGCAGTGGGCGGCGTACCTACAATGAGCAGTTCTTC
CASSGRRTYNEQFF
>19|TRBJ2-1|TRBV19|.|TRBD2
TGTGCCAGTAGTATACCTCGATCGAGCGGGAGTCCGGCCTACAATGAGCAGTTCTTC
CASSIPRSSGSPAYNEQFF
>15|TRBJ1-1|TRBV7-8|many|.
TGTGCCAGCAAGTTTACTCCAGCCTTGAACACTGAAGCTTTCTTT
CASKFTPALNTEAFF
>15|TRBJ2-1|TRBV5-6|.|.
TGTGCCAGCAGCACGTGGGACATGTCCTACAATGAGCAGTTCTTC
CASSTWDMSYNEQFF
>13|TRBJ2-3|TRBV2|.|TRBD2
TGTGCCAGCGCTAGCGGAAGCACAGATACGCAGTATTTT
CASASGSTDTQYF
>16|TRBJ2-6|TRBV29-1|.|.
TGCAGCGTTGAAGTCGGCACCAACTCTGGGGCCAACGTCCTGACTTTC
CSVEVGTNSGANVLTF
>18|TRBJ2-5|TRBV6-6|.|.
TGTGCCAGCAGTTTTAACGCGGGGACAGCGCGTGGGGGGGAGACCCAGTACTTC
CASSFNAGTARGGETQYF
>15|TRBJ1-4|TRBV7-9|.|.
TGTGCCAGCAGCTCGCCCGGACAGCCTAATGAAAAACTGTTTTTT
CASSSPGQPNEKLFF
>14|TRBJ2-5|TRBV10-3|few|.
TGTGCCATCAGTGGGTCAGGGTGGCAAGAGACCCAGTACTTC
CAISGSGWQETQYF
>11|TRBJ1-4|TRBV20-1|.|.
TGCAGTGCTCCACTGACCGAAAAACTGTTTTTT
CSAPLTEKLFF
>15|TRBJ2-1|TRBV7-2|many|.
TGTGCCAGCAGTCTGTCTAGTGGGGGAAACAATGAGCAGTTCTTC
CASSLSSGGNNEQFF
>17|TRBJ2-1|TRBV7-9|few|.
TGTGCCAGCAGCTTACAGGGCGGAGAGTTGGGCTACAATGAGCAGTTCTTC
CASSLQGGELGYNEQFF
>14|TRBJ2-3|TRBV6-6|.|.
TGTGCCAGCAGTCAAGACAGGATCGCAGATACGCAGTATTTT
CASSQDRIADTQYF
>17|TRBJ2-7|TRBV5-1|.|TRBD2
TGCGCCAGCAGCTATCAGCGGGAGGGCCGTAACGATTACGAGCAGTACTTC
CASSYQREGRNDYEQYF
>16|TRBJ2-3|TRBV10-3|.|TRBD1
TGTGCCATCAGTGAGCCGGGACAGGGGGCAGGTGATACGCAGTATTTT
CAISEPGQGAGDTQYF
>15|TRBJ2-1|TRBV7-8|few|TRBD2
TGTGCCAGCAGCTTTTCGCCGGGAGGCCACAATGAGCAGTTCTTC
CASSFSPGGHNEQFF
>16|TRBJ1-3|TRBV19|many|TRBD1
TGTGCCAGTAGGGGGACAGGACCGAGCTCTGGAAACACCATATATTTT
CASRGTGPSSGNTIYF
>14|TRBJ1-3|TRBV11-2|.|.
TGTGCCAGCAGCGCCTTCGGCTCTGGAAACACCATATATTTT
CASSAFGSGNTIYF